This TCR beta chain was identified in a study of preoperative IRX-2 immunotherapy in early breast cancer. Germline V gene lookup returns CDR1 LNHDA and CDR2 SQIVND (reference sequence). The V and J ends lost 7 bases and 7 bases, in that order; junction bases with no gene match: 18. The CDR3 is made up of 17 amino acids. The sample's treatment: preoperative locoregional IRX-2 cytokine immunotherapy. Preoperative locoregional IRX-2 cytokine immunotherapy was tested in the phase Ib source study. Clones were read by immunoSEQ multiplex PCR, and TCRdb kept only the in-frame ones, dropping some. The sample carries about 32,000 clones, 80% to 85% recorded once.

The TCR comes from a human donor with breast cancer. The sequences come from lymph node tissue, collected from a patient treated with IRX-2 immunotherapy. V and J are TRBV19 and TRBJ2-1; TRBD2 matches 8 bases. In DNA, the CDR3 is TGTGCCAGTACCCCCGATAGCGGGACCCCTCCGTTGAATGAGCAGTTCTTC. Translated: CASTPDSGTPPLNEQFF.